This TCR beta chain was documented in a study of Ad26.COV2.S vaccination and SARS-CoV-2 variants. Study at large: In the study, Ad26.COV2.S was injected intramuscularly once, or twice 56 days apart. Study-wide results and caveats: Total T cell responses were possibly underestimated by TCR breadth and depth analyses. Ad26.COV2.S recipients had broader spike-specific TCRs (P = 0.0014).

This sample's treatment: about 20 received Ad26.COV2.S at low or high dose, single or two shots; about 5 received placebo; per-sample allocation not given. At day 63 after the first vaccine or placebo injection, samples were drawn. Donation was by an adult aged 18-55 years who was in Boston. Method: immunoSEQ multiplex PCR; TCRdb's copy keeps in-frame clones and lacks some. Of 350,000 to 550,000 clones listed, 80% to 90% are singletons. Trimming stripped 4 bases from V and 6 bases from J, with 9 bases between. The CDR3 runs 13 residues. Points on this clone: Its antigen is as yet unknown.

The chain has TRBV12-3 or TRBV12-4 and TRBJ2-2, with D uncertain. This material consisted of peripheral blood, taken in a trial of Ad26.COV2.S vaccine versus placebo. The sequence came from a person between 18 and 60 years old who received the Ad26.COV2.S COVID-19 vaccine or a placebo. This CDR3 reads CASSSRVSGELFF. The CDR3 coding sequence is TGTGCCAGCAGTTCCCGGGTATCCGGGGAGCTGTTTTTT.